This T cell receptor beta chain was sequenced in a study of cytomegalovirus exposure and HLA in healthy donors. Some clones are missing from TCRdb's copy, which holds only in-frame ones; the method was immunoSEQ multiplex PCR. The sample lists roughly 120,000 clones; about 91% were seen once. Study conclusions and caveats: Researchers counted roughly 150 TCR beta chains as cytomegalovirus-associated. In a later analysis, first-cohort TCR clusters were found to tend to co-occur in the 100 to 150 validation repertoires.

Of note for this clone: Its antigen remains unknown.

V shed 4 bases and J 7 bases; nucleotides not matched to a gene: 10. Germline V gives CDR1 SGHDT, CDR2 YYEEEE. This CDR3 spans 15 amino acids. The rearrangement uses TRBV5-6 and TRBJ2-1; 8 bases match TRBD1. Sequencing was carried out using PBMCs. This clonotype was sampled from a man aged 18 to 30 in good health and CMV-seronegative. CDR3 DNA sequence: TGTGCCAGCAGCCCCGGGACAGGTAGAAGGAATGAGCAGTTCTTC. Amino acid sequence: CASSPGTGRRNEQFF.